This T cell receptor beta chain was recovered during a study of shared clonotypes between healthy human individuals. Study outcomes and limitations: Rarefaction revealed incomplete sorted-subset sequencing despite large depth. Four donors had about 5% of their naive CD4 clonotypes in common.

Profiling relied on immunoSEQ multiplex PCR, and the TCRdb table lists in-frame clones only, not all of them. The sample records 2 million to 2.5 million clones, roughly 96% being singletons. Regarding this clone: The target antigen is unknown.

CDR1 SGDLS and CDR2 YYNGEE come from the germline V gene. The length of the CDR3 is 15 residues. Trimming stripped 2 bases from V and 9 bases from J, with 15 bases between. J is TRBJ1-6 and V is TRBV9; D gene uncertain. Material: naive CD4+ T cells sorted from blood. Subset meaning: CD45RA+ positively selected. This sequence originates from a man aged 18 to 29 in good health. The CDR3 nucleotides are TGTGCCAGCAGCGTCGCAGTGGACTCAGGTTCACCCCTCCACTTT. This gives the protein CASSVAVDSGSPLHF.